This T cell receptor (beta chain) was captured in a study of T cells in Graves' hyperthyroidism and ophthalmopathy. Study background: Peripheral blood specimens were obtained at initial diagnosis, prior to any treatment. General study points: Most clonotypes expanded in the thyroid (above 0.001) were also present in blood.

TCR beta CDR3 region amplification was performed from RNA transcripts. Researchers ran a first-round RT-PCR on the TCR CDR3 using the HTBI primer set. One entry per CDR3 protein results from TCRdb running MiXCR on the multiplex PCR reads. The profile shows around 440,000 distinct CDR3 sequences, 15% to 18% of them singletons. Clinicians diagnosed patients from clinical symptoms, serum thyroxine and TRAb, thyroid ultrasound and orbital computed tomography. This clonotype was observed many times. What it recognizes is unknown. The V and J ends lost 0 bases and 2 bases, in that order; junction bases with no gene match: 2. Germline V gives CDR1 SGDLS, CDR2 YYNGEE. The CDR3 is made up of 15 amino acids.

The clonotype originates from a woman younger than 30 with Graves' hyperthyroidism. V gene TRBV9 combines with J gene TRBJ2-1, with TRBD1 matching over 7 bases. Sequencing was carried out using blood. The CDR3 bases are TGTGCCAGCAGCGTAGGGGGACAGACCTACAATGAGCAGTTCTTC. Translated, it gives CASSVGGQTYNEQFF.